These 7 T cell receptor beta chains were all obtained from the same sample, sequenced in a study of blood T cell repertoires in COVID-19. The method was immunoSEQ multiplex PCR; TCRdb's version includes in-frame clones alone and lacks a portion of them. Of 55,000 to 65,000 clones listed, roughly 77% were seen once; the top ten hold under 40%. The source material was peripheral blood. The receptors were sampled from a man in his 60s with COVID-19, enrolled during active disease.

This sequence joins TRBV7-9 and TRBJ2-7, with a weak D call TRBD2 (6 bases). Germline CDR1 and CDR2: SEHNR and FQNEAQ (reference sequence). The CDR3 extends over 14 amino acids. V shed 5 bases and J shed 7 bases, with 18 bases lying between them. CDR3 loop: CASSRRDGPREQYF. DNA of the CDR3: TGTGCCAGCAGCCGGCGGGACGGCCCCAGGGAGCAGTACTTC.

The chain employs TRBV2 and TRBJ2-2; 7 bases map to TRBD2. The germline gives CDR1 SNHLY, CDR2 FYNNEI. V trimming: 10 bases; J trimming: 4 bases; junction bases outside the gene matches: 9. The CDR3 totals 14 residues. CDR3 protein: CANRQGGGTGELFF. As DNA, the CDR3 is TGTGCCAATCGGCAGGGCGGGGGCACCGGGGAGCTGTTTTTT.

A word on this clone: The sample holds other DNA sequences that translate to the same CDR3. J is TRBJ2-7 and V is TRBV20-1; D is perhaps TRBD1 (6 bases). Trimming removed 5 bases at V and 6 bases at J, with 11 bases between. The CDR3 length is 11 residues. Germline CDR1 and CDR2: DFQATT and SNEGSKA (reference sequence). The CDR3 sequence is CSASQGSEQYF. The CDR3 region has the DNA TGCAGTGCTTCACAGGGTTCCGAGCAGTACTTC.

The CDR3 coding sequence is TGTGCCAGCAGTTACTTACCCGGGACAGGGAGTGAAAAACTGTTTTTT. Its protein is CASSYLPGTGSEKLFF. The rearrangement uses TRBV6-5 and TRBJ1-4; 9 bases map to TRBD1. The CDR3 is 16 amino acids. Germline V CDR1 and CDR2: MNHEY, SVGAGI. Trimming at V came to 1 base and at J to 7 bases, leaving 7 bases not matched to a gene.

The V call is TRBV12-5, the J call TRBJ1-1, with D unresolved. CDR1 and CDR2 (germline): LGHNT, FRNRAP. The CDR3 runs 15 residues. Trimming stripped 5 bases from V and 5 bases from J, with 18 bases between. CDR3 amino acids: CASGQAGLLRTEAFF. CDR3 bases: TGTGCTAGTGGTCAGGCCGGATTACTCAGGACTGAAGCTTTCTTT.

This clone has a single count. The rearrangement joins TRBV18 to TRBJ1-5; D call uncertain. Germline V gene lookup returns CDR1 KGHSH and CDR2 LQKENI. This CDR3 has 13 residues. V dropped 6 bases and J dropped 1 base, with 7 bases sitting between them. The DNA for the CDR3 is TGTGCCAGCTCCATTGCGAGCAATCAGCCCCAGCATTTT. Translation: CASSIASNQPQHF.

The table lists this clone with a count of one. The chain couples TRBV5-1 to TRBJ2-6; 9 bases map to TRBD1. After removal of 4 bases from V and 2 bases from J, the junction contained 7 bases not matched to a gene. This CDR3 contains 17 residues. Germline CDR1 reads SGHRS; CDR2 reads YFSETQ. The CDR3 sequence is CASSARDREAGANVLTF. The CDR3 nucleotides read TGCGCCAGCAGCGCCCGGGACAGGGAGGCTGGGGCCAACGTCCTGACTTTC.